The rows below give T cell receptor beta chains drawn from one sample of a study of blood T cell repertoires in COVID-19. Assay used: immunoSEQ multiplex PCR; TCRdb lists only in-frame clones, some missing. The sample lists tens of thousands of clones; 65% to 90% were seen once. Sequencing was carried out using peripheral blood. Source of these receptors: a man older than 75 with acute or convalescent COVID-19. Each CDR3 is given with its conserved first and last residue. The order of the fields is D gene, clone size, J gene, V gene, CDR3 protein, CDR3 DNA. The D gene is left open where the match is weak. The listing skips clone size in some rows; elsewhere it reads once, few, many or a size class.

TRBD1	NA	TRBJ1-1	TRBV5-6	CASRSGTGGLRTEAFF	TGTGCCAGCAGGTCCGGGACAGGGGGGCTCAGGACTGAAGCTTTCTTT
TRBD2	NA	TRBJ2-7	TRBV9	CASSASFPGTSGPYEQYF	TGTGCCAGCAGCGCTTCATTTCCCGGGACTAGCGGTCCCTACGAGCAGTACTTC
TRBD2	many	TRBJ2-3	TRBV9	CASSVGLAGGTDTQYF	TGTGCCAGCAGCGTAGGCCTAGCGGGAGGCACAGATACGCAGTATTTT
NA	NA	TRBJ1-2	TRBV6-5	CASSYSILYGYTF	TGTGCCAGCAGTTACTCGATACTCTATGGCTACACCTTC
NA	NA	TRBJ1-1	TRBV7-2	CASSLVTTGTEAFF	TGTGCCAGCAGCTTAGTCACGACGGGCACTGAAGCTTTCTTT
NA	NA	TRBJ1-6	TRBV6-5	CASSYASSYNSPLHF	TGTGCCAGCAGTTACGCGAGCTCCTATAATTCACCCCTCCACTTT
TRBD1	once	TRBJ1-5	TRBV4-2	CASSRGTDYSNQPQHF	TGTGCCAGCAGCCGAGGGACAGATTATAGCAATCAGCCCCAGCATTTT
NA	NA	TRBJ2-5	TRBV30	CAWSVGLARMQTQYF	TGTGCCTGGAGTGTTGGCCTAGCGCGTATGCAGACCCAGTACTTC
NA	once	TRBJ2-3	TRBV6-1	CASTESAEGISTDTQYF	TGTGCCAGCACTGAGAGCGCGGAGGGTATTAGCACAGATACGCAGTATTTT
NA	NA	TRBJ1-6	TRBV2	CASIGGEDSSPLHF	TGTGCCAGCATAGGTGGCGAAGACTCTTCACCCCTCCACTTT
NA	NA	TRBJ2-3	TRBV5-4	CASSLSAGTTDTQYF	TGTGCCAGCAGCTTGTCGGCAGGGACTACAGATACGCAGTATTTT
TRBD1	NA	TRBJ2-5	TRBV24-1	CATSETGAETQYF	TGTGCCACCAGTGAAACAGGGGCGGAGACCCAGTACTTC
TRBD2	NA	TRBJ2-7	TRBV19	CASSSTSGALFYEQYF	TGTGCCAGTAGTAGCACTAGCGGAGCACTTTTCTACGAGCAGTACTTC
TRBD2	NA	TRBJ2-1	TRBV28	CASSPLGAGDRLRNEQFF	TGTGCCAGCAGTCCCCTAGGGGCGGGGGATAGACTGCGCAATGAGCAGTTCTTC
NA	NA	TRBJ2-2	TRBV18	CASSKPGQVTGELFF	TGTGCCAGCTCAAAACCGGGACAAGTCACCGGGGAGCTGTTTTTT
NA	few	TRBJ2-7	TRBV28	CASRGSSYEQYF	TGTGCCAGCAGGGGCAGCTCCTACGAGCAGTACTTC
NA	NA	TRBJ2-2	TRBV11-2	CASSSLGRGTGELFF	TGTGCCAGCAGCTCCCTGGGCCGAGGGACCGGGGAGCTGTTTTTT
TRBD2	few	TRBJ2-5	TRBV18	CASSPPTGTSGRALHPVPGTQYF	TGTGCCAGCTCACCACCGACCGGGACTAGCGGGAGGGCCCTCCACCCGGTCCCCGGGACCCAGTACTTC
TRBD1	NA	TRBJ2-4	TRBV3-1/TRBV3-2	CASSHGTGKNIQYF	TGTGCCAGCAGCCATGGGACAGGGAAAAACATTCAGTACTTC
TRBD2	many	TRBJ2-3	TRBV7-9	CASSRLAGGRDTQYF	TGTGCCAGCAGCAGACTAGCGGGAGGACGAGATACGCAGTATTTT
NA	NA	TRBJ1-4	TRBV19	CASSRGQTATNEKLFF	TGTGCCAGTAGTAGAGGACAGACTGCAACTAATGAAAAACTGTTTTTT
NA	NA	TRBJ2-3	TRBV29-1	CSGSGGTDTQYF	TGCAGCGGATCAGGGGGCACAGATACGCAGTATTTT
TRBD2	NA	TRBJ2-5	TRBV2	CASSSLAGVETQYF	TGTGCCAGCAGTTCCCTAGCGGGAGTAGAGACCCAGTACTTC
NA	NA	TRBJ2-7	TRBV28	CASSRRTLIAEQYF	TGTGCCAGCAGCCGCCGGACACTCATCGCCGAGCAGTACTTC
TRBD2	NA	TRBJ2-1	TRBV5-6	CASSKGLAIYNEQFF	TGTGCCAGCAGCAAAGGACTAGCGATCTACAATGAGCAGTTCTTC
NA	few	TRBJ1-5	TRBV12-3/TRBV12-4	CASTGGGQPQHF	TGTGCCAGCACGGGGGGAGGTCAGCCCCAGCATTTT
NA	NA	TRBJ2-1	TRBV5-1	CASSLADRNNEQFF	TGCGCCAGCAGCTTGGCCGACAGGAACAATGAGCAGTTCTTC
TRBD1	NA	TRBJ1-2	TRBV18	CASSQVPGQGSYGYTF	TGTGCCAGCTCACAGGTCCCCGGACAGGGGAGCTATGGCTACACCTTC
TRBD2	NA	TRBJ2-1	TRBV6-2/TRBV6-3	CASSLNKREYYYNEQFF	TGTGCCAGCAGTTTAAATAAGCGGGAGTATTACTACAATGAGCAGTTCTTC
TRBD1	NA	TRBJ1-5	TRBV2	CASSGQGFDNQPQHF	TGTGCCAGCAGTGGACAGGGCTTTGACAATCAGCCCCAGCATTTT
NA	NA	TRBJ1-3	TRBV6-5	CASVVTGGNTIYF	TGTGCCAGCGTAGTAACAGGGGGAAACACCATATATTTT
NA	once	TRBJ1-4	TRBV18	CASSPGGGNEKLFF	TGTGCCAGCTCACCTGGTGGGGGGAATGAAAAACTGTTTTTT
TRBD2	NA	TRBJ2-2	TRBV5-1	CASFDPGLAGGLRTGELFF	TGCGCCAGCTTCGACCCGGGACTAGCGGGAGGGCTGAGGACCGGGGAGCTGTTTTTT
TRBD2	NA	TRBJ2-1	TRBV18	CASSGERERNYNEQFF	TGTGCCAGCTCAGGTGAGCGGGAGAGGAACTACAATGAGCAGTTCTTC
NA	NA	TRBJ1-5	TRBV27	CASSPGDSNQPQHF	TGTGCCAGCAGTCCGGGTGATAGCAATCAGCCCCAGCATTTT
NA	few	TRBJ2-1	TRBV19	CASSISRPNEQFF	TGTGCCAGTAGTATTTCTAGACCCAATGAGCAGTTCTTC
NA	NA	TRBJ2-7	TRBV6-2/TRBV6-3	CASSYTGLYEQYF	TGTGCCAGCAGCTATACAGGGCTCTACGAGCAGTACTTC
TRBD1	NA	TRBJ1-6	TRBV6-4	CASSRDRNSPLHF	TGTGCCAGCAGCCGGGACAGGAATTCACCCCTCCACTTT
NA	NA	TRBJ1-3	TRBV9	CASSARDGGNTIYF	TGTGCCAGCAGCGCCAGGGACGGAGGGAACACCATATATTTT
NA	NA	TRBJ1-1	TRBV19	CASSIQGSAEAFF	TGTGCCAGTAGTATACAGGGATCCGCTGAAGCTTTCTTT
NA	NA	TRBJ2-1	TRBV7-3	CASSSIARSSYNEQFF	TGTGCCAGCAGCTCTATAGCTCGGAGCTCCTACAATGAGCAGTTCTTC
TRBD2	NA	TRBJ2-7	TRBV28	CASSLLASGTYEQYF	TGTGCCAGCAGTTTATTGGCTAGCGGGACCTACGAGCAGTACTTC
TRBD1	NA	TRBJ1-2	TRBV12-3/TRBV12-4	CASSLGQGHGYTF	TGTGCCAGCAGTTTGGGACAGGGGCATGGCTACACCTTC
TRBD2	NA	TRBJ2-1	TRBV24-1	CATSDPGTSSNNEQFF	TGTGCCACCAGTGATCCCGGGACTAGCTCCAACAATGAGCAGTTCTTC
NA	NA	TRBJ2-1	TRBV19	CASSIDPDGQRGNEQFF	TGTGCCAGTAGTATAGATCCCGACGGACAGAGGGGGAATGAGCAGTTCTTC
TRBD1	NA	TRBJ1-6	TRBV5-5	CASSVRTGNNSPLHF	TGTGCCAGCAGCGTAAGGACAGGGAACAATTCACCCCTCCACTTT
TRBD2	NA	TRBJ2-2	TRBV7-9	CASSRGLAGVSGELFF	TGTGCCAGCAGCCGTGGACTAGCGGGAGTATCCGGGGAGCTGTTTTTT
TRBD1	NA	TRBJ2-2	TRBV19	CASTSPRTGGNTGELFF	TGTGCCAGTACCAGCCCCAGGACAGGGGGTAATACCGGGGAGCTGTTTTTT
TRBD1	NA	TRBJ2-7	TRBV10-3	CAISGGTGEGEQYF	TGTGCCATCAGTGGTGGGACAGGGGAAGGCGAGCAGTACTTC
NA	NA	TRBJ1-1	TRBV2	CASKKAVNTEAFF	TGTGCCAGCAAGAAAGCGGTGAACACTGAAGCTTTCTTT
NA	NA	TRBJ2-2	TRBV3-1/TRBV3-2	CASSQEGRAGELFF	TGTGCCAGCAGCCAAGAGGGGCGAGCCGGGGAGCTGTTTTTT
NA	NA	TRBJ2-3	TRBV28	CASSHRSYGTDTQYF	TGTGCCAGCAGTCATAGATCATACGGCACAGATACGCAGTATTTT